This record covers a single T cell receptor beta chain. The data originate from a study of T cell repertoires in cytomegalovirus infection. Via MiXCR, TCRdb re-called the reads, giving one row per CDR3 protein. The sample carries roughly 760,000 distinct CDR3 sequences, 35% recorded once. This CDR3 has 15 residues. Germline values: CDR1 SGHVS, CDR2 FNYEAQ. J gave up 6 bases and V 5 bases, and 8 bases lay outside the gene matches. The TCR sequence derives from a human donor in good health (CMV status not recorded). Some clones in this sample may be carry-over from other donors' samples. Sequences were obtained from PBMCs. The V call is TRBV7-6, the J call TRBJ2-2; 8 bases match TRBD1. The DNA of the CDR3 is TGTGCCAGCAGCCTCCGACAGGGGAAGGCCGGGGAGCTGTTTTTT. Residues: CASSLRQGKAGELFF.